Listed here are 7 T cell receptor beta chains from one sample, sequenced in a study of immune heterogeneity within non-small cell lung tumors. Multiplex PCR employing 32 V and 13 J primers generated amplicons of the TCR beta CDR3. TCRdb passed the multiplex PCR reads through MiXCR, listing each CDR3 protein once. There are tens of thousands of distinct CDR3 sequences in the sample; about 30% occur only once, and almost 4% lies in the top ten. Bulk tumor genomic DNA constituted the template, at around 600 ng per sample. Surgeons took several biopsies per primary tumor, spaced far apart, during surgery. Undergoing curative surgery were patients whose non-small cell lung cancer was untreated and newly diagnosed. What was sequenced was lung tumor tissue. These TCRs come from a man aged 35 to 55 with non-small cell lung cancer.

In this sample, this clonotype turned up many times. This rearrangement joins TRBV20-1 to TRBJ2-1; TRBD2 agrees at 10 bases. Germline-derived CDR1 and CDR2 are DFQATT and SNEGSKA (reference sequence). The trim removed 6 bases at V and 5 bases at J, leaving 10 bases unmatched. This CDR3 has 15 amino acids. The CDR3 here is CSAPTLAGVHNEQFF. The CDR3 DNA reads as TGCAGTGCACCTACTCTAGCGGGAGTCCACAATGAGCAGTTCTTC.

The genes are TRBV20-1 and TRBJ2-5; 12 positions match TRBD2. The CDR3 is made up of 12 amino acids. CDR1 DFQATT and CDR2 SNEGSKA come from the germline V gene (reference sequence). V lost 6 bases to trimming and J lost 7 bases; unmatched junction nucleotides: 3. CDR3: CSAKTSGGTQYF. The DNA for the CDR3 is TGCAGTGCCAAGACTAGCGGGGGGACCCAGTACTTC.

This clonotype has a handful of counts. The rearrangement joins TRBV12-3 or TRBV12-4 to TRBJ2-4; D is perhaps TRBD1 (6 bases). The V gene lost 6 bases and the J gene lost 0 bases, with 12 bases spanning the gap. The CDR3 is 15 residues long. The DNA of the CDR3 is TGTGCCAGCAGGGGATCGGACAGAGCCAAAAACATTCAGTACTTC. Protein: CASRGSDRAKNIQYF.

This clonotype has only one observation. This chain connects TRBV19 to TRBJ2-5, with 11 bases aligning to TRBD2. J gave up 0 bases and V 4 bases, and 7 bases lay outside the gene matches. The germline CDR1 and CDR2 sequences are LNHDA and SQIVND (reference sequence). There are 17 residues in the CDR3. The CDR3 region is CASSTRTSGRYQETQYF. The CDR3 coding sequence is TGTGCCAGTAGTACTCGGACTAGCGGGCGCTACCAAGAGACCCAGTACTTC.

With respect to this clonotype: A clone one base away is much larger, so this may be a read error. The rearrangement uses TRBV6-5 and TRBJ2-7, with a tentative D call TRBD2 (5 bases). This CDR3 contains 14 residues. The germline gives CDR1 MNHEY, CDR2 SVGAGI. The CDR3 sequence: CASSSQRRLYEKYF. Written as DNA, the CDR3 is TGTGCCAGCAGTTCCCAACGGAGGCTCTACGAGAAGTACTTC.

This sequence joins TRBV11-3 and TRBJ1-1, with a weak D call TRBD1 (5 bases). There are 15 residues in the CDR3. Germline V CDR1 and CDR2: SGHNT, YENEEA. Deletions cut 5 bases from V and 4 bases from J, with 17 bases between. In nucleotides, the CDR3 is TGTGCCAGCAGCCCACGACAGAGGATGGGCACTGAAGCTTTCTTT. Encoded protein: CASSPRQRMGTEAFF.

A word on this clonotype: A much bigger clone sits one base away, suggesting this may be a read error. The chain combines TRBV10-2 with TRBJ1-2; no clear D. This CDR3 is built from 14 residues. Germline V gene lookup returns CDR1 WSHSY and CDR2 SAAADI. The chain's CDR3 is CDSNPSGEGYGYTF. The CDR3, as DNA: TGCGACAGCAACCCGAGCGGGGAGGGCTATGGCTACACCTTC.